This T cell receptor (beta chain) derives from a study of blood T cells in healthy people across ages. Overall study results and limits: Among long-lived donors, naive CD4+ cells were more numerous and diversity higher than in aged donors. A strong correlation between TCR beta diversity and naive T cell percentage was seen.

A remark on this clonotype: The target antigen is unknown.

Trimming stripped 9 bases from V and 1 base from J, with 6 bases between. From germline, CDR1 is MDHEN and CDR2 SYDVKM. This CDR3 has 11 residues. A J-beta primer mix and a sample-barcoded 5' primer were used in a second PCR of roughly 6 to 11 cycles. From the 5' RACE reads, TCRdb called clonotypes with MiXCR, one entry per CDR3 protein. The table has roughly 1,700,000 distinct CDR3 sequences, 28% seen once. The clonotype comes from a woman in her 30s in good health. Sequencing was performed on blood. The V gene is TRBV28, the J gene TRBJ2-5; D is possibly TRBD1 (6 bases). The CDR3 sequence: CARQGQETQYF. The CDR3 DNA follows: TGTGCCAGACAGGGCCAAGAGACCCAGTACTTC.